These T cell receptor beta chains were read from a single sample in a study of CD8 T cells in Susac syndrome. A single record per CDR3 protein comes from TCRdb applying MiXCR to the immunoSEQ multiplex PCR reads. Here the sample spans around 170,000 distinct CDR3 sequences, over 90% being singletons. Sequenced: CD8+ T cells from PBMCs. The receptors were gathered from a human donor with Susac syndrome. The CDR3 runs from the conserved cysteine through the conserved F or W. The D gene is left open where the match is weak. Clone size appears in some rows only: once, few, many, or a class for an expanded clone.

V gene,J gene,D gene,CDR3 length,clone size,CDR3 DNA,CDR3 protein
TRBV7-9,TRBJ1-6,TRBD1,14,-,TGTGCCAGCAGCCCCGGGACAGGGGAATCACCCCTCCACTTT,CASSPGTGESPLHF
TRBV6-5,TRBJ1-1,-,12,-,TGTGCCAGCAGTAACATGAACACTGAAGCTTTCTTT,CASSNMNTEAFF
TRBV4-1,TRBJ2-3,-,13,once,TGCGCCAGCAGCCAAGAGAGGGTCGCTACGCAGTATTTT,CASSQERVATQYF
TRBV12-5,TRBJ1-1,-,14,-,TGTGCTAGTGGTTTGGGTGAGGGGCCCCCTGAAGCTTTCTTT,CASGLGEGPPEAFF
TRBV6-5,TRBJ2-7,TRBD1,15,-,TGTGCCAGCAGTTACGTGCAGGGGGCGTGGTACGAGCAGTACTTC,CASSYVQGAWYEQYF
TRBV12-3/TRBV12-4,TRBJ2-7,-,13,-,TGTGCCAGCAGTTTCTATAGTTCGAACGAGCAGTACTTC,CASSFYSSNEQYF
TRBV3-1,TRBJ1-6,-,14,-,TGTGCCAGCAGCCAAAATGTGGGGTTATCACCCCTCCACTTT,CASSQNVGLSPLHF
TRBV11-1,TRBJ2-7,-,16,-,TGTGCCAGCAGCTTACGAACCGGGACCCTAGCCTACGAGCAGTACTTC,CASSLRTGTLAYEQYF
TRBV7-9,TRBJ2-3,-,15,-,TGTGCCAGCAGCCGTGCGGGGACTAGCACAGATACGCAGTATTTT,CASSRAGTSTDTQYF
TRBV6-2/TRBV6-3,TRBJ2-5,-,12,once,TGTGCCAGCAGACTCGAGCGGGAGACCCAGTACTTC,CASRLERETQYF
TRBV9,TRBJ2-5,TRBD2,17,-,TGTGCCAGCAGCGACGGCAAGACTAGCGGGGGTCAAGAGACCCAGTACTTC,CASSDGKTSGGQETQYF
TRBV6-5,TRBJ1-5,-,17,-,TGTGCCAGCAGTTACTCGAAGGGGAGAGAAAGCAATCAGCCCCAGCATTTT,CASSYSKGRESNQPQHF
TRBV28,TRBJ1-5,-,12,-,TGTGCCAGCAGTTTCGTTAATCAGCCCCAGCATTTT,CASSFVNQPQHF
TRBV27,TRBJ2-7,-,15,-,TGTGCCACCGCCTCGGTGGCAGAATCTCTCTACGAGCAGTACTTC,CATASVAESLYEQYF
TRBV11-2,TRBJ2-5,TRBD2,15,-,TGTGCCAGCAGCCCAGAAGCGGGGGGGCTAGAGACCCAGTACTTC,CASSPEAGGLETQYF
TRBV4-1,TRBJ1-1,-,15,-,TGCGCCAGCAGCCAAGATTCTCACGGGGACACTGAAGCTTTCTTT,CASSQDSHGDTEAFF
TRBV3-1,TRBJ1-2,-,13,-,TGTGCCAGCAGCCAAGATCCCTCGGGGAGGGACACCTTC,CASSQDPSGRDTF
TRBV4-1,TRBJ1-2,-,15,-,TGCGCCAGCAGTGCAACAGAGGGGCCGCCGGGTGGCTACACCTTC,CASSATEGPPGGYTF
TRBV20-1,TRBJ2-2,-,13,-,TGCAGTGCTGTCTTGCGGGACACCGGGGAGCTGTTTTTT,CSAVLRDTGELFF
TRBV10-3,TRBJ1-2,-,11,once,TGTGCCATAAGGGGGTACTATGGCTACACCTTC,CAIRGYYGYTF
TRBV3-1,TRBJ2-1,-,16,-,TGTGCCAGCAGCCAAGATCCAGGGGGGGGCTTTTATGAGCAGTTCTTC,CASSQDPGGGFYEQFF
TRBV28,TRBJ1-5,TRBD1,15,-,TGTGCCAGCAGTTTACCAGGGGGTCGCAATCAGCCCCAGCATTTT,CASSLPGGRNQPQHF
TRBV12-3/TRBV12-4,TRBJ1-5,-,12,-,TGTGCCAGCACCAAAATAGGGCAGCCCCAGCATTTT,CASTKIGQPQHF
TRBV15,TRBJ1-3,-,12,-,TGTGCCACCAGCAGAGATAGAGGCACCATATATTTT,CATSRDRGTIYF
TRBV12-3/TRBV12-4,TRBJ1-5,-,14,-,TGTGCCACGACCGACCAAGAGGGCAATCAGCCCCAGCATTTT,CATTDQEGNQPQHF
TRBV19,TRBJ2-7,TRBD1,14,-,TGTGCCAGCCGCGACAGGGTAGGCACCTACGAGCAGTACTTC,CASRDRVGTYEQYF
TRBV4-2,TRBJ2-1,-,14,-,TGTGCCACCCGGGAATTTATGGGGAATAGTGAGCAGTTCTTC,CATREFMGNSEQFF
TRBV7-9,TRBJ2-1,TRBD2,12,-,TGTGCCAGCAGCATAGCGGGGCAGGGGCAGTTCTTC,CASSIAGQGQFF
TRBV7-9,TRBJ1-4,-,15,-,TGTGCCAGCATCCCACGGGGGGCGATGGATGAAAAACTGTTTTTT,CASIPRGAMDEKLFF
TRBV29-1,TRBJ1-2,-,11,-,TGCAGCGTTGAAATGAGTTATGGCTACACCTTC,CSVEMSYGYTF
TRBV12-3/TRBV12-4,TRBJ2-7,-,14,-,TGTGCCAGCAGTCCGCAGACAGTTTACTACGAGCAGTACTTC,CASSPQTVYYEQYF
TRBV20-1,TRBJ2-3,-,15,-,TGCAGTGCTACGGTCCCGAATTTCAGCACAGATACGCAGTATTTT,CSATVPNFSTDTQYF
TRBV11-2,TRBJ2-7,-,13,-,TGTGCCAGCAGCTTAGCTCAGGACCCGCGACATTACTTC,CASSLAQDPRHYF
TRBV27,TRBJ2-1,TRBD2,18,once,TGTGCCAGCAGTTTTTTCGAGACTAGCGGGAGCCCCAACAATGAGCAGTTCTTC,CASSFFETSGSPNNEQFF
TRBV9,TRBJ2-5,-,12,-,TGTGCCAGCAGCGTAGGAAAGCAGCCCCAGTACTTC,CASSVGKQPQYF
TRBV19,TRBJ1-1,-,13,-,TGTGCCAGTAGTTTCGCAGTGAACACTGAAGCTTTCTTT,CASSFAVNTEAFF
TRBV6-1,TRBJ2-7,TRBD1,15,-,TGTGCCAGCAGTGACCCCGGGACAGGGTCCTACGAGCAGTACTTC,CASSDPGTGSYEQYF
TRBV24-1,TRBJ2-2,-,13,once,TGTGCCACCAGTGAGACAGACACCGGGGAGCTGTTTTTT,CATSETDTGELFF
TRBV15,TRBJ2-1,-,16,-,TGTGCCACCAGCAGACCACTCGACACGGAGTCGTATGAGCAGTTCTTC,CATSRPLDTESYEQFF
TRBV11-2,TRBJ2-1,-,16,once,TGTGCCAGCAGCGACATAGGAGGGAAGTACTACAATGAGCAGTTCTTC,CASSDIGGKYYNEQFF
TRBV7-9,TRBJ1-1,-,12,once,TGTGCCAGCAGCAACAGGGAGGCGGAGGCTTTCTTT,CASSNREAEAFF
TRBV4-1,TRBJ1-2,-,15,once,TGCGCCAGCAGCCAAGAAAGACAGGTGAACTATGGCTACACCTTC,CASSQERQVNYGYTF
TRBV9,TRBJ2-3,-,11,-,TGTGCCAGCGGGGACCCAGATACGCAGTATTTT,CASGDPDTQYF
TRBV13,TRBJ2-2,-,16,-,TGTGCCAGCAGCTTAAGTCCCCGGCGGGACACCGGGGAGCTGTTTTTT,CASSLSPRRDTGELFF
TRBV20-1,TRBJ2-7,-,13,once,TGCAGTGCTGTTACAGGGATTGCCTACGAGCAGTACTTC,CSAVTGIAYEQYF
TRBV30,TRBJ1-2,-,12,-,TGTGCCTGCATGACAGGCCCTTATGGCTACACCTTC,CACMTGPYGYTF
TRBV20-1,TRBJ1-3,TRBD1,14,-,TGCAGTGCTTGGGACAGCGGCTCTGGAAACACCATATATTTT,CSAWDSGSGNTIYF
TRBV7-9,TRBJ1-5,-,15,-,TGTGCCAGCAGCTTAAGTGGTGGCAGCAATCAGCCCCAGCATTTT,CASSLSGGSNQPQHF
TRBV7-8,TRBJ2-1,TRBD2,16,-,TGTGCCAGCAGCGAGGACCCTAGCGGCTCCTACAATGAGCAGTTCTTC,CASSEDPSGSYNEQFF
TRBV28,TRBJ2-7,-,15,-,TGTGCCAGCAGAAGGAATTTGCGAGGGGAGGACGAGCAGTACTTC,CASRRNLRGEDEQYF
TRBV7-8,TRBJ1-6,-,15,-,TGTGCCAGCAGCTTAGAGTACTCCTATAATTCACCCCTCCACTTT,CASSLEYSYNSPLHF
TRBV11-1,TRBJ2-1,TRBD2,18,-,TGTGCCAGCAGCCCCAAAGCCCCTAGCGGGGGGTTATACAATGAGCAGTTCTTC,CASSPKAPSGGLYNEQFF
TRBV5-6,TRBJ2-1,-,16,-,TGTGCCAGCAGCTTGCATAGGACCGTCACCTACAATGAGCAGTTCTTC,CASSLHRTVTYNEQFF
TRBV5-1,TRBJ2-3,-,14,-,TGCGCCAGCAGCTTGCGGGAAGGCACAGATACGCAGTATTTT,CASSLREGTDTQYF
TRBV5-5,TRBJ2-5,TRBD2,16,-,TGTGCCAGCAGCTTGCCGACTAGCGGAGCCGAAGAGACCCAGTACTTC,CASSLPTSGAEETQYF